The following is a TCR beta chain sequence with its context. This CDR3 has 14 residues. Trimming stripped 5 bases from V and 1 base from J, with 11 bases between. Germline V gives CDR1 MDHEN, CDR2 SYDVKM. The entry originates in a study of cytomegalovirus exposure and HLA in healthy donors. PCR used 60 Vbeta primers and 13 Jbeta primers. Sequenced by immunoSEQ multiplex PCR; TCRdb stores in-frame clones only, minus some. The table shows about 140,000 clones, with around three fifths occurring only once. What was sequenced was PBMCs. V usage is TRBV28 and J usage is TRBJ2-5; D call uncertain. The TCR was taken from a male donor in good health and CMV-seronegative. The CDR3 DNA follows: TGTGCCAGCAGTCCCCTAGGCGGCCAAGAGACCCAGTACTTC. Translation: CASSPLGGQETQYF.